This entry is about one TCR beta chain. No cognate antigen has been identified for it. This clone may be a read error of a much larger clone one base away. The data are from a study of Graves' ophthalmopathy and Graves' hyperthyroidism (dated by TCRdb to the late 2010s). The study in broad terms: Stable hyperthyroidism was defined as no progression to ophthalmopathy within 18 months of follow-up. The independent validation cohort included under 20 hyperthyroidism patients plus 17 patients who later progressed from hyperthyroidism to ophthalmopathy. Following sampling, methimazole starting at 30 mg daily was administered to hyperthyroidism patients, and high-dose intravenous methylprednisolone was administered to ophthalmopathy patients. To explore V-J signatures distinguishing ophthalmopathy from hyperthyroidism, a discovery set of 100 patients (fewer than 45 ophthalmopathy, 57 stable hyperthyroidism) was enrolled. In five to seven hyperthyroidism patients, the T-cell repertoire of thyroid tissue was compared with the T-cell repertoire of blood. In total, 135 blood samples were TCR-sequenced: 40 to 45 ophthalmopathy, over 70 hyperthyroidism and approximately 17 hyperthyroidism-to-ophthalmopathy patients. TCR beta repertoire signatures were used to distinguish Graves' ophthalmopathy from Graves' hyperthyroidism and to predict progression to ophthalmopathy. What the study reported, not specific to this receptor: Sample size was not statistically predetermined, and group allocation was not concealed from the investigators. Most expanded thyroid clonotypes with a frequency above 0.001 also appeared in blood, which suggests that blood repertoires may reflect the immune response in the thyroid. In validation, the model predicted ophthalmopathy progression with about 71% sensitivity and approximately 75% specificity; more than ten predicted patients were CT-confirmed with GO in a median of 6.5 months. The 13-signature model separated ophthalmopathy from stable hyperthyroidism with over 85% sensitivity and about 81% specificity in cross-validation, and 80%/75% in the test set.

Hyperthyroidism patients were newly diagnosed, were aged 18 to 65 years, and had a disease duration under 2 months. Patients with other autoimmune diseases, uncontrolled infections, pregnancy or lactation were excluded. Clinical symptoms, serum thyroxine, TRAb, thyroid ultrasound and orbital computed tomography formed the basis of the diagnosis. Total RNA was extracted with Trizol reagent and quality-checked on an Agilent 2100 Bioanalyzer. For repertoire sequencing, TCR beta CDR3 regions were amplified from RNA transcripts. The first round was an RT-PCR using HTBI primers with the Qiagen OneStep RT-PCR kit, and this first round was followed by a second-round multiplex PCR, then size selection and purification. Libraries were sequenced paired-end with 100 bp reads on an Illumina HiSeq2000. The authors processed their data as follows. SOAPnuke was used to process the reads, throwing out any read that had adapters, had uncalled bases, had a mean Phred below 15, or lacked an exact constant-primer or identifier match. High-quality paired reads were merged with COPE v1.2.5. Each unique nucleotide sequence was treated as a clonotype, and MiTCR v1.1 was used to align the clonotypes to the IMGT TRB V, D and J references. The analysis was limited to V-J combinations with a frequency above 0.0001, which together covered around 99% of the repertoires. For each V-J combination, a TCR clonal expansion and chaos score was defined as F50 clonal expansion divided by the chaos observed in the TCRdist matrix. Welch's t-statistics and random forest were used to reduce features to about a dozen V-J combinations, which were fed into a naive Bayes classifier. The Morisita-Horn index was used to measure how similar the thyroid and blood repertoires were. The raw public reads went through TCRdb reprocessing: fastp at Q25, MiXCR clone calling, in-frame beta chains kept. Rows with one shared CDR3 protein collapse into an entry with the most common genes and DNA. These V and J calls are TCRdb output, not the study's own analysis. The table for this sample lists around 520,000 distinct CDR3 sequences; about 40% of them were counted only once. The top ten clones comprise about 4.2% of the sample.

The clonotype comes from an adult man with Graves' hyperthyroidism. The material sequenced was peripheral blood or thyroid tissue (not recorded which).

The base sequence is TGTGCCAGCAGAGTACAGGGGCACGGGGAGCTGTTTTTT. Its protein reads: CASRVQGHGELFF. The V and J segments used are TRBV9 and TRBJ2-2, and 7 junctional nucleotides match TRBD1. From V the trimming removes 5 bases and from J it removes 7 bases, while the gene matches leave 5 bases of the junction unaccounted for. The CDR3 contains 13 residues, cysteine and phenylalanine counted. Left in the record is the CDR3 DNA by itself, 39 bases read in frame from the first base. Via the germline V gene, CDR1 is SGDLS and CDR2 YYNGEE.